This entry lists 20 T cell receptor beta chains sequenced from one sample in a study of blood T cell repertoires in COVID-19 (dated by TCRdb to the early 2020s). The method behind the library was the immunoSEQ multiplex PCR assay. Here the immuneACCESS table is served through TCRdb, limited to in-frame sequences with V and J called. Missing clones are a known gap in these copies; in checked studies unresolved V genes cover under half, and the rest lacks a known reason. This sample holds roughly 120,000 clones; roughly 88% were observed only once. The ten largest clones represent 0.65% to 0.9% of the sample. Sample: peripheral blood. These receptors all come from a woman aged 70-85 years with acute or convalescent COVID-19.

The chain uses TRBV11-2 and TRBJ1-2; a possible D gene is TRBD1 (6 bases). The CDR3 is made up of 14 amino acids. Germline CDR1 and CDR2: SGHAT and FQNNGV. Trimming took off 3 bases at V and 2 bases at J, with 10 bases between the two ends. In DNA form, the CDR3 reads TGTGCCAGCAGCTTCGGGACATCAAACTATGGCTACACCTTC. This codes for CASSFGTSNYGYTF.

The CDR3 region is CASRVQRAEAFF. CDR3 coding DNA: TGTGCCAGCAGGGTGCAGAGGGCTGAAGCTTTCTTT. This chain joins TRBV12-3 or TRBV12-4 and TRBJ1-1; D call uncertain. There are 12 residues in the CDR3. Trimming cost V 6 bases and J 6 bases, with 11 bases left between them.

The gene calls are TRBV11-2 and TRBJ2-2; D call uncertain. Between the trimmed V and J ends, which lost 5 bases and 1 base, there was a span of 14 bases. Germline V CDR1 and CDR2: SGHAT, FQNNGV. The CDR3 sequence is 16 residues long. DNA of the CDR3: TGTGCCAGCAGCAACTCTAGAAATCGGAACACCGGGGAGCTGTTTTTT. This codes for CASSNSRNRNTGELFF.

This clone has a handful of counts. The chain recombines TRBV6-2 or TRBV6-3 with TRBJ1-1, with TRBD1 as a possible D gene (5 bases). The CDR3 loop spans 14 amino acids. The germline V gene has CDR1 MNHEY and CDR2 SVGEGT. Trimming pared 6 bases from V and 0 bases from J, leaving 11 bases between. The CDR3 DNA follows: TGTGCCAGCAGCCTTACAGGCCTGAACACTGAAGCTTTCTTT. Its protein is CASSLTGLNTEAFF.

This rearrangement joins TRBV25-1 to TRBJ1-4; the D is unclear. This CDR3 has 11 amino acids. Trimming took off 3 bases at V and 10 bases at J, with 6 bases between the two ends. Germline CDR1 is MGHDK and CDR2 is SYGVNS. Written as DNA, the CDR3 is TGTGCCAGCAGTGACGGGGTAAAACTGTTTTTT. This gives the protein CASSDGVKLFF.

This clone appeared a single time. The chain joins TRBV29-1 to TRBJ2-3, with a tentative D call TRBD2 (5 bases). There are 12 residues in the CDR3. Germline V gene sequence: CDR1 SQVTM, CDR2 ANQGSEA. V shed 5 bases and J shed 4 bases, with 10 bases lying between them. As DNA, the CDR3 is TGCAGCGTTACTAGTTTCGCAGATACGCAGTATTTT. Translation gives CSVTSFADTQYF.

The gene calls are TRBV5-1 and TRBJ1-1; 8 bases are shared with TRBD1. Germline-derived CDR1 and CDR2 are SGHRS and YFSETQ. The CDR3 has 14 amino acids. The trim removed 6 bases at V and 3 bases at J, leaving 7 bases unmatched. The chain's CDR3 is CASTKTGADTEAFF. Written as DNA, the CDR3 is TGCGCCAGCACGAAGACAGGGGCGGACACTGAAGCTTTCTTT.

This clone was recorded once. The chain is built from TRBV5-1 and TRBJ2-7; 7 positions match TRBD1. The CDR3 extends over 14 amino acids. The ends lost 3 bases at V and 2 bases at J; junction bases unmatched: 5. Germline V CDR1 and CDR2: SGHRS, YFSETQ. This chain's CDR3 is CASSSDREAYEQYF. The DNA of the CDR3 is TGCGCCAGCAGCTCCGACAGGGAAGCCTACGAGCAGTACTTC.

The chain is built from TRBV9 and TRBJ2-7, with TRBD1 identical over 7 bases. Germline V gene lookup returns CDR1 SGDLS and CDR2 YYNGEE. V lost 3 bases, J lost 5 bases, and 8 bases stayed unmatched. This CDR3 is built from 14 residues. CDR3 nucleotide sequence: TGTGCCAGCAGCGCGGACAGGCAACCGGACGAGCAGTACTTC. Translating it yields CASSADRQPDEQYF. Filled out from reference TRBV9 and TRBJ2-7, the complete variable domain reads DSGVTQTPKHLITATGQRVTLRCSPRSGDLSVYWYQQSLDQGLQFLIQYYNGEERAKGNILERFSAQQFPDLHSELNLSSLELGDSALYFCASSADRQPDEQYFGPGTRLTVT.

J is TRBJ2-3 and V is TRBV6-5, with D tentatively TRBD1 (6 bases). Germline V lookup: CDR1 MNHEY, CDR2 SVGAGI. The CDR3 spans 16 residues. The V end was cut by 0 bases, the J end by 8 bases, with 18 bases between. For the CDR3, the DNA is TGTGCCAGCAGTTACTCAGGCGACAGGTCCCTTGGTACGCAGTATTTT. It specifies CASSYSGDRSLGTQYF.

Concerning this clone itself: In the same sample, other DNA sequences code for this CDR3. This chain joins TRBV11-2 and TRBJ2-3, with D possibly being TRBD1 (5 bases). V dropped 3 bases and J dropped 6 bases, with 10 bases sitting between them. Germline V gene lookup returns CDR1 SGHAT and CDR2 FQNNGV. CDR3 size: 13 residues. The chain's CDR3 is CASSLGLGDTQYF. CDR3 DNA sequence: TGTGCCAGCAGCTTGGGGCTGGGGGATACGCAGTATTTT.

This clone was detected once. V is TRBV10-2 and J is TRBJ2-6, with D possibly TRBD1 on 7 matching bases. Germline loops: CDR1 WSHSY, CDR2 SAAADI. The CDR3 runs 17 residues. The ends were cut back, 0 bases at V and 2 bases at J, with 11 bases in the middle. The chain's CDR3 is CASSESEGAAGANVLTF. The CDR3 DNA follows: TGCGCCAGCAGTGAGTCGGAGGGGGCGGCTGGGGCCAACGTCCTGACTTTC.

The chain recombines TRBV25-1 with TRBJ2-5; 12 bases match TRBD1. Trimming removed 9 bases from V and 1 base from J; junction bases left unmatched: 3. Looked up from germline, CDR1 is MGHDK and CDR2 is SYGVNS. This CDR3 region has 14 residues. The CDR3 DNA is TGTGCCAGTCGGGACAGGGGGCCCCAAGAGACCCAGTACTTC. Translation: CASRDRGPQETQYF.

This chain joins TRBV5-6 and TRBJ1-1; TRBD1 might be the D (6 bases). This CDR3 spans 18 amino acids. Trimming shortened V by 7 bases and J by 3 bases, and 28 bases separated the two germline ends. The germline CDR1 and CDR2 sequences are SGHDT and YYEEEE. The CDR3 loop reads CASGSGTRGLLGDTEAFF. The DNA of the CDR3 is TGTGCCAGCGGATCCGGGACAAGGGGATTGTTGGGGGACACTGAAGCTTTCTTT.

The CDR3 here is CASSELGLQSNQPQHF. In DNA, the CDR3 is TGTGCCAGCAGTGAACTTGGACTTCAATCCAATCAGCCCCAGCATTTT. The rearrangement uses TRBV2 and TRBJ1-5, with D unresolved. The length of the CDR3 is 16 residues. V dropped 2 bases and J dropped 3 bases, with 14 bases sitting between them. Germline assignment: CDR1 SNHLY and CDR2 FYNNEI.

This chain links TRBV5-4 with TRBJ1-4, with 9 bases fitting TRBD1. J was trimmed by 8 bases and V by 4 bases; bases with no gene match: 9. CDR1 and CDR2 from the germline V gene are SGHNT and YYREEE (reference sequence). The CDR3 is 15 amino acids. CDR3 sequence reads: CASSPGGQGREKLFF. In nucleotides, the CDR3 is TGTGCCAGCAGCCCGGGGGGACAGGGAAGGGAAAAACTGTTTTTT.

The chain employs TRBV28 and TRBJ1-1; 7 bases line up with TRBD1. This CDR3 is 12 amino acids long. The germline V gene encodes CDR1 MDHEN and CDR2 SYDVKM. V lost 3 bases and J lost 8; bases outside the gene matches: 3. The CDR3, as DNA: TGTGCCAGCAGTTTTGGGACAGCCGAAGCTTTCTTT. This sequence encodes CASSFGTAEAFF.

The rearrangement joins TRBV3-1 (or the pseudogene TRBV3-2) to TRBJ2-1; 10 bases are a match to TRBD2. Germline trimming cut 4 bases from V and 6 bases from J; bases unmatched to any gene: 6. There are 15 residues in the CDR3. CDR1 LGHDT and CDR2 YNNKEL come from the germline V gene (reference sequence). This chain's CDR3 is CASSPLAGGFNEQFF. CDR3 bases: TGTGCCAGCAGCCCCTTAGCGGGGGGCTTCAATGAGCAGTTCTTC.

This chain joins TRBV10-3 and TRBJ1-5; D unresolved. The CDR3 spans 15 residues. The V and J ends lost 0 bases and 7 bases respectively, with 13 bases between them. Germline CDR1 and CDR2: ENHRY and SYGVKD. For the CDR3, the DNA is TGTGCCATCAGTGAGTCTATGGGCAGCGGACAGCCCCAGCATTTT. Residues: CAISESMGSGQPQHF.

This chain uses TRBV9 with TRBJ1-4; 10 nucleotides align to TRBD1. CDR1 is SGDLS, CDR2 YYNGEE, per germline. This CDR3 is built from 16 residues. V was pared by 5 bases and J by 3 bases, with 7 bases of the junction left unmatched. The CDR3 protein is CASSRGQGIPNEKLFF. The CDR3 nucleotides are TGTGCCAGCAGTCGGGGACAGGGGATTCCTAATGAAAAACTGTTTTTT. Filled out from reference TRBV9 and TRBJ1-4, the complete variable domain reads DSGVTQTPKHLITATGQRVTLRCSPRSGDLSVYWYQQSLDQGLQFLIQYYNGEERAKGNILERFSAQQFPDLHSELNLSSLELGDSALYFCASSRGQGIPNEKLFFGSGTQLSVL.